This section outlines one T cell receptor (beta chain) sequence together with its context. The sample originates from a study of T-cell reconstitution after alpha-beta-depleted transplantation in children. Unique molecular identifiers were used to barcode this TCRbeta library. One entry per CDR3 protein results from TCRdb running MiXCR on the PCR reads. In the table there are fewer than 550,000 distinct CDR3 sequences, roughly 10% of which are singletons. The CDR3 covers 17 residues. Germline trimming cut 4 bases from V and 9 bases from J; bases unmatched to any gene: 16. CDR1 is SGHRS and CDR2 is YFSETQ in the germline V gene.

The source of this sequence is a female patient between 2 and 15 years old who had a stem cell transplant for aplastic anemia, so the T cells may come from the graft donor. This chain links TRBV5-1 with TRBJ2-1; 10 bases align to TRBD2. Specimen: PBMCs, mostly from graft donor cells, collected 180 days after TCRalphabeta/CD19-depleted stem cell transplant. The CDR3, as DNA: TGCGCCAGCAGCGCCCCCACCGGGACTAGCGTGGTTGGTGAGCAGTTCTTC. Its protein product is CASSAPTGTSVVGEQFF.